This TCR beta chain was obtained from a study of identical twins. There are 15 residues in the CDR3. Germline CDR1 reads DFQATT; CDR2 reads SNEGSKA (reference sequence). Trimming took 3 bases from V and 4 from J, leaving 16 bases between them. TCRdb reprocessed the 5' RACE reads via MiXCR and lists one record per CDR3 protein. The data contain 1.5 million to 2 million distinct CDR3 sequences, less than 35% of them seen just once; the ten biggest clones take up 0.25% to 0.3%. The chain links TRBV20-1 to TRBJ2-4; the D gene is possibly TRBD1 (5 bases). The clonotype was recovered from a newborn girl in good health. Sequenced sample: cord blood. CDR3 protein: CSASFPARAKNIQYF. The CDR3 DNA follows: TGCAGTGCTAGTTTCCCCGCCAGGGCGAAAAACATTCAGTACTTC.